This TCR beta chain was captured in a study of blood T cell repertoires in COVID-19. About the research overall: Researchers got acute and convalescent COVID-19 samples from the United States, Italy and Spain. PBMCs, B-cell-depleted T cells, or T cells provided the cDNA or gDNA that made up the material.

Assay: immunoSEQ multiplex PCR; the TCRdb copy retains only in-frame clones and omits some. The sample holds 200,000 to 250,000 clones, 82% seen once. The sequence came from a woman aged 70 to 79 with acute or convalescent COVID-19. Specimen: peripheral blood.

This CDR3 is CASSHGLAGGSEQYF. The CDR3 coding sequence is TGTGCCAGCAGCCACGGACTAGCGGGGGGCAGCGAGCAGTACTTC. This chain joins TRBV3-1 (or the pseudogene TRBV3-2) and TRBJ2-7; 14 bases fit TRBD2. Germline CDR1 reads LGHDT; CDR2 reads YNNKEL (reference sequence). J was trimmed by 6 bases and V by 3 bases; bases with no gene match: 4. The CDR3 is made up of 15 amino acids.